This paragraph covers one T cell receptor (beta chain) sequence. Its target is unknown. This record comes from a study of T cell responses to AZD1222 COVID-19 vaccine. Overall study: Second doses that came at about 4 or about 12 weeks were put together. General observations from the study: The donor cohort was predominantly white British with a female majority, and clonal diversity may have been underestimated. Recipients of two AZD1222 doses showed rising Spike-specific TCR breadth and depth. The repertoires were collected only after the peak T cell response.

V shed 6 bases and J shed 4 bases, with 10 bases lying between them. This CDR3 spans 12 amino acids. Germline V gene data show CDR1 as SGHAT and CDR2 as FQNNGV. Sequencing used immunoSEQ multiplex PCR; TCRdb keeps in-frame clones, though not all of them. The repertoire holds about 120,000 clones, with over 85% as singletons. J is TRBJ2-7 and V is TRBV11-2; possible D gene TRBD1, 5 bases. This receptor was taken from an adult in good health. The starting material was peripheral blood, obtained on day 0 of AZD1222 vaccination. Here the CDR3 DNA reads TGTGCCAGCAGTTTTGGGGCGTACGAGCAGTACTTC. This gives the protein CASSFGAYEQYF.